This T cell receptor (beta chain) was captured by sequencing in a study of cytomegalovirus exposure and HLA in healthy donors. Regarding the study as a whole: Generally TCR sequences proved uncommon, though certain public TCRs appeared in numerous donors. In a later analysis, productive TCRs from donors in an Asian-associated ancestry cluster reportedly carried fewer N-insertions than the cohort mean. V segments that were indistinguishable, TRBV6-2 and TRBV6-3 among them, were omitted from analysis.

Primers for the PCR totalled 60 Vbeta and 13 Jbeta. Profiling relied on immunoSEQ multiplex PCR, and the TCRdb table lists in-frame clones only, not all of them. The table includes some 160,000 clones, roughly 80% detected once. A note on this clone: Its specificity is not known. Other DNA sequences from this sample encode an identical CDR3 as well.

Those who donated were healthy bone marrow donors. This CDR3 is built from 15 residues. The germline gives CDR1 LGHNA, CDR2 YSLEER. The V end lost 1 base, the J end lost 3 bases, and 11 bases lay between the germline ends. Sequenced: PBMCs. The sequence came from a male donor in good health and CMV-seropositive. This chain connects TRBV4-3 to TRBJ2-3, with a tentative D call TRBD1 (5 bases). CDR3 DNA sequence: TGCGCCAGCAGCCAAGGGCTGCAGGGTACAGATACGCAGTATTTT. Translating gives CASSQGLQGTDTQYF.